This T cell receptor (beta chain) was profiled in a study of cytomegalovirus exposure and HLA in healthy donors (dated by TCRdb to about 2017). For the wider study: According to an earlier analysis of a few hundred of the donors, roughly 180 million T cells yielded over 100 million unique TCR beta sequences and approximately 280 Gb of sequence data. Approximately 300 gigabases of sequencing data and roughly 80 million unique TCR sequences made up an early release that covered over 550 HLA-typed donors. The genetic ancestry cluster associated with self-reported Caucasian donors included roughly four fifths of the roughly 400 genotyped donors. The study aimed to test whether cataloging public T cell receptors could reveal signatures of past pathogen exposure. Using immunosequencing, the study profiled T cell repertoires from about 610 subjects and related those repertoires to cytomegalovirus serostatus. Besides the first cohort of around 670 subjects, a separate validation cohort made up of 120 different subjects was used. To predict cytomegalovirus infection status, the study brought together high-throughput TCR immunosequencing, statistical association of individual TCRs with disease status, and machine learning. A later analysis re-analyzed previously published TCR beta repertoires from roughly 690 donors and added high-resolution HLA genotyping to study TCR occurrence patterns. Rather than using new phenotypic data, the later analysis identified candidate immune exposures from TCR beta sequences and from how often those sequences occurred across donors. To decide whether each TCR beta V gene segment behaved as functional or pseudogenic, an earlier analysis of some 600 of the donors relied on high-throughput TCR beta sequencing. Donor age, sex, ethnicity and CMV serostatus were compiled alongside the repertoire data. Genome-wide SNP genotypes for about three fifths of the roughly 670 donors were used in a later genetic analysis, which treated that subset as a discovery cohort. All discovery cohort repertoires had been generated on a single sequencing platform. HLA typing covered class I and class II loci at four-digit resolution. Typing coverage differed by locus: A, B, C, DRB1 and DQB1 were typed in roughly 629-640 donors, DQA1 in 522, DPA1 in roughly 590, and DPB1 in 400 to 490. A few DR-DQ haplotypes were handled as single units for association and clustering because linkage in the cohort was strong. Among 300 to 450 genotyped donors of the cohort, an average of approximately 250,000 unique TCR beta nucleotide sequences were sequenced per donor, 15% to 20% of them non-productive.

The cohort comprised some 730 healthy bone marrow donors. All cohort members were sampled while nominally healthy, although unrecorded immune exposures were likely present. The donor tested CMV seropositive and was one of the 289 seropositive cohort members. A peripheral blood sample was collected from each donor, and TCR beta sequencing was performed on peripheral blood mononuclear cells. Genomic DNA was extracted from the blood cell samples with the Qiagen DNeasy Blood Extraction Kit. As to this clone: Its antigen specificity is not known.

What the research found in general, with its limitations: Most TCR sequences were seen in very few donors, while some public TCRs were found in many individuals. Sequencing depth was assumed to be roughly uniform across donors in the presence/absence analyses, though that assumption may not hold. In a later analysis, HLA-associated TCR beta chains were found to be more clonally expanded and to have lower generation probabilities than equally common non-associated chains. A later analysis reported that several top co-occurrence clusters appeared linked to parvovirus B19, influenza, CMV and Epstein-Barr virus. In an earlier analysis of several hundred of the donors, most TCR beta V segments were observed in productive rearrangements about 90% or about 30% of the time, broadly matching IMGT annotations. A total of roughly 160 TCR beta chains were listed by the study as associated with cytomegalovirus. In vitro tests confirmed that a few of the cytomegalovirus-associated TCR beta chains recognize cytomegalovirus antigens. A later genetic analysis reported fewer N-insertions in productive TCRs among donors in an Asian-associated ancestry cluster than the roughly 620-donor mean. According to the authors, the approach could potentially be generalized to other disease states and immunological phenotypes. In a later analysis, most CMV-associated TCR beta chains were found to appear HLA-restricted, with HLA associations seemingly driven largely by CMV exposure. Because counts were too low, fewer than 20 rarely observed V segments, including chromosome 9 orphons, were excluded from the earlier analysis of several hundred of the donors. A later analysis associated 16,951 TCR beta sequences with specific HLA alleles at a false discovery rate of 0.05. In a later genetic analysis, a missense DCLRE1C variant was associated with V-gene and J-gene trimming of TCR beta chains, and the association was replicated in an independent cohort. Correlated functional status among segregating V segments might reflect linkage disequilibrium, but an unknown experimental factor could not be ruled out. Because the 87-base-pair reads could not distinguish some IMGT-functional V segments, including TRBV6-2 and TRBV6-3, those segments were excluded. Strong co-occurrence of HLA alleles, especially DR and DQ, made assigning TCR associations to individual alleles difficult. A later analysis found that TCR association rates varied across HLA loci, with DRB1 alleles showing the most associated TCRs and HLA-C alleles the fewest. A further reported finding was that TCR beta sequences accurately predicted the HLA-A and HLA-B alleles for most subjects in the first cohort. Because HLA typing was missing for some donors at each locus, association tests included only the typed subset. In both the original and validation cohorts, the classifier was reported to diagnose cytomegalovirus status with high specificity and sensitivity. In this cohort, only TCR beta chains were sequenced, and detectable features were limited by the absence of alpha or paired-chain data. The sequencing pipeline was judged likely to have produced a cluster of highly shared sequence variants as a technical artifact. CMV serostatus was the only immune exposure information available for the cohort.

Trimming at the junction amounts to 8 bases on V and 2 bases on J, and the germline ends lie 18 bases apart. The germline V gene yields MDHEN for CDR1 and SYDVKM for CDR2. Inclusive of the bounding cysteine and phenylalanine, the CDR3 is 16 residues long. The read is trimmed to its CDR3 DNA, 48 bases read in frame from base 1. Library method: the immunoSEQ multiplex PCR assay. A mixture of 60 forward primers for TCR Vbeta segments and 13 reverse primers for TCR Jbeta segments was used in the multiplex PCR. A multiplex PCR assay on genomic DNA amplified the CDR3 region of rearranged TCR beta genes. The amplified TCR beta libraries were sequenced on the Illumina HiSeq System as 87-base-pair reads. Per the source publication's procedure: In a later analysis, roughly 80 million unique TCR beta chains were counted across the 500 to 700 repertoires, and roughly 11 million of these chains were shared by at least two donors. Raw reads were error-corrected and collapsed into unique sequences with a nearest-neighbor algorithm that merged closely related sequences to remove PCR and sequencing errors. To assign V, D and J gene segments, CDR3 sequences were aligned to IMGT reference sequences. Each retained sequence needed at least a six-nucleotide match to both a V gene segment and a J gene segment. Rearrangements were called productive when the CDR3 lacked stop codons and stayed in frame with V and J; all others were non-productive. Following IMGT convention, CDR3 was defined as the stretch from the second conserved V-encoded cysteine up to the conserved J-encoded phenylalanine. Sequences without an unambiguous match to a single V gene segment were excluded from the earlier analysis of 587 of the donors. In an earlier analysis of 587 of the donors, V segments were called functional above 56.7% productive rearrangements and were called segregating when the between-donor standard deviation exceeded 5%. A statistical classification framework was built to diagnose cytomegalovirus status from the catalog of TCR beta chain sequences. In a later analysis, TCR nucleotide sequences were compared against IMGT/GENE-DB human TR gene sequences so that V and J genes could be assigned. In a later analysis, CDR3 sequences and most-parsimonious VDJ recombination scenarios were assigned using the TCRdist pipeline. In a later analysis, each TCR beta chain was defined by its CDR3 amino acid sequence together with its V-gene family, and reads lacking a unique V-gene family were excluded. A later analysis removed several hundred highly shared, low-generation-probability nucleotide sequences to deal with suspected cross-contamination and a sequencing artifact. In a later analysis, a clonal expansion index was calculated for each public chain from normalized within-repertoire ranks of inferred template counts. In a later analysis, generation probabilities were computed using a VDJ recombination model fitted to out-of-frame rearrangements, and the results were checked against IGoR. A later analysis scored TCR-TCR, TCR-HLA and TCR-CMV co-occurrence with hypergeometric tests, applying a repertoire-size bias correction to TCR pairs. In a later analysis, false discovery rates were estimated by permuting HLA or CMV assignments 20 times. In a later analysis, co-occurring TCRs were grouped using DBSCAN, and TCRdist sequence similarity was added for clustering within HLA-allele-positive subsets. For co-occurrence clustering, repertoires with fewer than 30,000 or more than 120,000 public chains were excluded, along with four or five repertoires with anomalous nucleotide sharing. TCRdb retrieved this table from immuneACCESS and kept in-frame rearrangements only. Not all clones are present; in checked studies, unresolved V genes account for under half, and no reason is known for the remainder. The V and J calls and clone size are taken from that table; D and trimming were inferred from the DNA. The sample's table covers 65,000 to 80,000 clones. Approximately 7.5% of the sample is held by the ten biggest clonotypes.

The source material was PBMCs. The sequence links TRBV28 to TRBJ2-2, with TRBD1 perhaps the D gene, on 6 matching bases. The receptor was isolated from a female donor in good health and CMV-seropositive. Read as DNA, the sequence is TGTGCCAGCGGATCGACTGGGACAATTAACACCGGGGAGCTGTTTTTT. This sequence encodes CASGSTGTINTGELFF.